What follows describes a single T cell receptor (beta chain). Its antigen is not known. These data are taken from a study of cytomegalovirus exposure and HLA in healthy donors. V lost 5 bases to trimming and J lost 8 bases, with 13 bases between them. CDR1 and CDR2 (germline): SEHNR, FQNEAQ (reference sequence). The CDR3 sequence is 13 residues long. Study observations and caveats: A further, later analysis showed that HLA-associated TCR beta chains (compared with equally common others) were more clonally expanded. Whilst most TCR sequences proved rare, a subset of public TCRs occurred across many donors.

60 Vbeta and 13 Jbeta primers were used in PCR. Clones were read by immunoSEQ multiplex PCR, and TCRdb kept only the in-frame ones, dropping some. The data hold fewer than 250,000 clones, with about four fifths observed a single time. Input material: PBMCs. The receptor comes from a young man in good health and CMV-seronegative. The genes are TRBV7-9 and TRBJ2-1, with D unclear. The CDR3 loop reads CASSLGDLDEQFF. For the CDR3, the DNA is TGTGCCAGCAGCCTAGGAGATTTGGATGAGCAGTTCTTC.